Listed here are 16 T cell receptor beta chains from one sample, sequenced in a study of blood T cell repertoires in COVID-19. The table came from immunoSEQ multiplex PCR; TCRdb's copy has only in-frame clones and leaves some out. The sample shows over 12,000 clones, about nine tenths of them seen only once. The source material was peripheral blood. All receptors come from a human donor in a cohort sampled during active COVID-19.

In this sample, this clone turned up once. The J gene is TRBJ1-6, the V gene TRBV5-4, with a possible D match to TRBD1 (6 bases). This CDR3 is 14 amino acids long. V lost 4 bases to trimming and J lost 14 bases, with 19 bases between them. Germline loops: CDR1 SGHNT, CDR2 YYREEE (reference sequence). Here the CDR3 reads CASSTGQTGVSLHF. The CDR3 coding sequence is TGTGCCAGCAGCACCGGACAGACCGGGGTTTCCCTCCACTTT.

V usage is TRBV2 and J usage is TRBJ2-7, with 10 bases that match TRBD2. This CDR3 is built from 15 residues. CDR1 and CDR2 from the germline V gene are SNHLY and FYNNEI. After removal of 6 bases from V and 1 base from J, the junction contained 6 bases not matched to a gene. The CDR3 region has the DNA TGTGCCAGCAGGAACCCTAGCGGGAGATCCTACGAGCAGTACTTC. This codes for CASRNPSGRSYEQYF.

The gene calls are TRBV19 and TRBJ2-1; 13 bases are shared with TRBD2. CDR3 length: 20 residues. Per germline, CDR1 LNHDA and CDR2 SQIVND (reference sequence). J was trimmed by 7 bases and V by 6 bases; bases with no gene match: 21. CDR3 nucleotide sequence: TGTGCCAGTAGCCAGAGCGGACTAGCGGGAGCCTCGCCGCGCCAAAATGAGCAGTTCTTC. This gives the protein CASSQSGLAGASPRQNEQFF.

This rearrangement joins TRBV19 to TRBJ1-3; possible D gene TRBD1, 6 bases. The V end was cut by 9 bases, the J end by 7 bases, with 22 bases between. In germline, CDR1 is LNHDA, CDR2 SQIVND (reference sequence). CDR3 size: 15 residues. The CDR3 DNA sequence: TGTGCCAGCGGGCAGAAGAGTACAGGGTGGAACACCATATATTTT. It is translated as CASGQKSTGWNTIYF.

The chain carries TRBV29-1 and TRBJ2-3; 7 bases agree with TRBD2. In germline, CDR1 is SQVTM, CDR2 ANQGSEA. V trimming: 4 bases; J trimming: 0 bases; junction bases outside the gene matches: 7. This CDR3 region has 15 residues. The CDR3 nucleotides are TGCAGCGTTGTGGGGGGGTCCCCTAGCACAGATACGCAGTATTTT. Its translation is CSVVGGSPSTDTQYF.

The chain couples TRBV18 to TRBJ1-1, with D perhaps TRBD1 (6 bases). This CDR3 has 14 residues. Per the germline V gene, CDR1 is KGHSH and CDR2 is LQKENI. Between the trimmed V and J ends, which lost 4 bases and 0 bases, there was a span of 9 bases. The CDR3 nucleotides read TGTGCCAGCTCACGAACAGGGATGAACACTGAAGCTTTCTTT. Residues: CASSRTGMNTEAFF.

The chain couples TRBV14 to TRBJ2-5, with D maybe TRBD1 (5 bases). Germline V gene data show CDR1 as SGHDN and CDR2 as FVKESK. This CDR3 comprises 16 residues. V lost 1 base and J 5 bases, leaving 17 bases between the germline ends. DNA of the CDR3: TGTGCCAGCAGCCAAGTTCCGCGTGGGGCGCGGGAGACCCAGTACTTC. Translation: CASSQVPRGARETQYF.

The CDR3 DNA follows: TGTGCCAGCAGGCGAGACAGTTCTGATAATTCACCCCTCCACTTT. This encodes CASRRDSSDNSPLHF. The chain has TRBV13 and TRBJ1-6, with D maybe TRBD1 (5 bases). The CDR3 covers 15 residues. Germline loops: CDR1 PRHDT, CDR2 FYEKMQ (reference sequence). The V end was cut by 6 bases, the J end by 5 bases, with 14 bases between. Full variable domain (remainder filled in from reference TRBV13 and TRBJ1-6): AAGVIQSPRHLIKEKRETATLKCYPIPRHDTVYWYQQGPGQDPQFLISFYEKMQSDKGSIPDRFSAQQFSDYHSELNMSSLELGDSALYFCASRRDSSDNSPLHFGNGTRLTVT.

The gene calls are TRBV29-1 and TRBJ2-7, with 8 bases identical to TRBD1. The germline V gene has CDR1 SQVTM and CDR2 ANQGSEA. Trimming cost V 7 bases and J 6 bases; bases outside gene matches: 8. CDR3 size: 12 residues. In DNA form, the CDR3 reads TGCAGCGGGGGACAGGCCGGGGGCGAGCAGTACTTC. The encoded protein is CSGGQAGGEQYF.

This sequence joins TRBV18 and TRBJ2-1, with D possibly TRBD2 on 6 matching bases. The length of the CDR3 is 18 residues. The germline V and J ends were trimmed by 6 bases and 8 bases, with 29 bases remaining between them. CDR1 KGHSH and CDR2 LQKENI come from the germline V gene. Here the CDR3 DNA reads TGTGCCAGCTCGCGCCTGGACGGGACTGTTCTGCGAGGGGATGAGCAGTTCTTC. Amino acids: CASSRLDGTVLRGDEQFF.

The V and J genes are TRBV15 and TRBJ2-7, with D possibly TRBD2 on 6 matching bases. Trimming removed 4 bases at V and 2 bases at J, with 18 bases between. The CDR3 consists of 16 residues. Germline V CDR1 and CDR2: LNHNV, YYDKDF (reference sequence). The CDR3: CATSKPGVGGAYEQYF. CDR3 DNA: TGTGCCACCAGCAAACCGGGGGTTGGGGGAGCCTACGAGCAGTACTTC.

V gene TRBV13 combines with J gene TRBJ2-3, with 9 bases matching TRBD1. Germline values: CDR1 PRHDT, CDR2 FYEKMQ (reference sequence). The CDR3 is 16 amino acids. The trim removed 3 bases at V and 7 bases at J, leaving 11 bases unmatched. CDR3 sequence (DNA): TGTGCCAGCAGCTTCGGTGGACAGGGGAACGCCTATACGCAGTATTTT. The encoded protein is CASSFGGQGNAYTQYF.

The chain has TRBV15 and TRBJ1-2; perhaps TRBD1 as D (6 bases). This CDR3 has 19 residues. The ends were cut back, 0 bases at V and 3 bases at J, with 23 bases in the middle. CDR1 and CDR2 (germline): LNHNV, YYDKDF (reference sequence). CDR3 sequence reads: CATSRESMAGAARDYGYTF. The CDR3 DNA follows: TGTGCCACCAGCAGAGAAAGTATGGCAGGGGCAGCTAGAGACTATGGCTACACCTTC.

The genes are TRBV15 and TRBJ1-3, with D hard to call. From germline, CDR1 is LNHNV and CDR2 YYDKDF (reference sequence). Trimming pared 7 bases from V and 4 bases from J, leaving 14 bases between. The CDR3 spans 14 residues. DNA of the CDR3: TGTGCCACCAAGGAGCGGGGAGGCGGAAACACCATATATTTT. Amino acids: CATKERGGGNTIYF. The variable domain in full, completed from reference TRBV15 and TRBJ1-3, reads DAMVIQNPRYQVTQFGKPVTLSCSQTLNHNVMYWYQQKSSQAPKLLFHYYDKDFNNEADTPDNFQSRRPNTSFCFLDIRSPGLGDTAMYLCATKERGGGNTIYFGEGSWLTVV.

The chain couples TRBV7-2 to TRBJ2-1, with TRBD2 identical over 8 bases. The germline CDR1 and CDR2 sequences are SGHTA and FQGNSA. The junction had 7 bases not matched to a gene; V was cut back by 4 bases and J by 2 bases. This CDR3 has 16 residues. The chain's CDR3 is CASSSSLSGTYNEQFF. CDR3 in DNA: TGTGCCAGCAGCTCCTCACTTAGCGGGACCTACAATGAGCAGTTCTTC.

The rearrangement uses TRBV5-5 and TRBJ2-1; 7 nucleotides align to TRBD1. The V segment lost 4 bases and the J segment 0 bases; nucleotides outside the gene matches: 4. The germline CDR1 and CDR2 sequences are SGHKS and YYEKEE (reference sequence). The CDR3 sequence is 15 residues long. The CDR3 loop is CASSAQGSSYNEQFF. The CDR3 nucleotides read TGTGCCAGCAGCGCACAGGGGAGCTCCTACAATGAGCAGTTCTTC.